This T cell receptor beta chain derives from a study of regulatory T cells in long-lasting Graves disease. The time point: newly diagnosed GD, antithyroid drugs for less than 3 months. Preparation of the TCR library used RNA extracted from PBMCs. This CDR3 is built from 16 residues. V dropped 8 bases and J dropped 1 base, with 22 bases sitting between them. Germline V gene data show CDR1 as GTSNPN and CDR2 as SVGIG (reference sequence). Sequencing libraries for TCR beta were prepared with iRepertoire HTBI primers and Arm-PCR of CDR3 regions. TCRdb processed the multiplex PCR reads anew with MiXCR; each CDR3 protein has one entry. The table lists some 330,000 distinct CDR3 sequences, approximately 12% of them singletons, with approximately 17% in the top ten. This clonotype was picked up many times. The same data also contributed to another study, on T cells in Graves' hyperthyroidism and ophthalmopathy.

The chain is built from TRBV30 and TRBJ2-3; maybe TRBD1 (6 bases). The sequence derives from a woman aged 18-29 years with Graves disease. The starting material was peripheral blood mononuclear cells (PBMCs), obtained at new diagnosis, from a patient treated with antithyroid drugs. CDR3 DNA sequence: TGTGCCCAATCCTACCTCAGGGGTGTCGGCACAGATACGCAGTATTTT. Translation gives CAQSYLRGVGTDTQYF.